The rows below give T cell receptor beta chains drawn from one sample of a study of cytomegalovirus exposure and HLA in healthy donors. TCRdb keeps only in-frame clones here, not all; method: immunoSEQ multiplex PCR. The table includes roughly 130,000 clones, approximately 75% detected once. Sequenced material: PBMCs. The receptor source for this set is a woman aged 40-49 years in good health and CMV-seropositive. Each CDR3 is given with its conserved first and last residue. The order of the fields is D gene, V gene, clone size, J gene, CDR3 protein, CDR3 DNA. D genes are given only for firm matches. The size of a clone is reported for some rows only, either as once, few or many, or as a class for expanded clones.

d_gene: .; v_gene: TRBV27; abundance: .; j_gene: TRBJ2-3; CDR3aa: CASSPHQGSRTDTQYF; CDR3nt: TGTGCCAGCAGTCCCCACCAGGGGAGCCGTACAGATACGCAGTATTTT
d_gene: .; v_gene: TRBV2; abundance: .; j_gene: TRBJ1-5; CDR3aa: CASSESTPGQPQHF; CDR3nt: TGTGCCAGCAGTGAAAGCACTCCCGGGCAGCCCCAGCATTTT
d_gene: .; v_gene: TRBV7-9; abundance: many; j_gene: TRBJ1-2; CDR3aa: CASSAITGGYTF; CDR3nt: TGTGCCAGCAGCGCAATCACAGGAGGCTACACCTTC
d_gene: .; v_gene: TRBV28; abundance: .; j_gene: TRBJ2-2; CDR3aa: CASSFTGRANTGELFF; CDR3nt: TGTGCCAGCAGTTTTACGGGCAGGGCGAACACCGGGGAGCTGTTTTTT
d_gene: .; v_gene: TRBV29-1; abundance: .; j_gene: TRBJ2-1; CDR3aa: CSVHRDVQFF; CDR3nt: TGCAGCGTTCACAGGGACGTGCAGTTCTTC
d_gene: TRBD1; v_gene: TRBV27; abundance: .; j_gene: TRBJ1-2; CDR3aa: CASRRPIATGDDYGYTF; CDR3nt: TGTGCCAGCAGACGCCCGATAGCAACAGGGGACGATTATGGCTACACCTTC
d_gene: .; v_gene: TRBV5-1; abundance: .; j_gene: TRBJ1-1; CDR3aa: CASSSPGYGAEAFF; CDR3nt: TGCGCCAGCAGCTCCCCGGGGTATGGGGCTGAAGCTTTCTTT
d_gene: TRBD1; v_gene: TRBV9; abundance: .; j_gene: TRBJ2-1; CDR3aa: CASSAHGTGTDEQFF; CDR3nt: TGTGCCAGCAGCGCGCACGGGACAGGGACGGATGAGCAGTTCTTC
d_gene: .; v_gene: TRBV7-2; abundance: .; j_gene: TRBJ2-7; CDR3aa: CASSHEKKDDRSYEQYF; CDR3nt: TGTGCCAGCAGCCACGAAAAAAAGGACGACAGGTCCTACGAGCAGTACTTC
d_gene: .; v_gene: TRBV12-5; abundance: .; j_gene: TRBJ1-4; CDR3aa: CASGGPQGGEKLFF; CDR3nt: TGTGCTAGTGGGGGCCCGCAGGGAGGTGAAAAACTGTTTTTT
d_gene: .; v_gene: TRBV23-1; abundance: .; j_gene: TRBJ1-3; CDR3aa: CASSQQVGGDDGNTIYF; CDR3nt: TGCGCCAGCAGTCAACAAGTCGGGGGGGATGACGGAAACACCATATATTTT
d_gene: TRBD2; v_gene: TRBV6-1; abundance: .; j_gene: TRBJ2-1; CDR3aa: CASRPFGGVEQFF; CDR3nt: TGTGCCAGCAGGCCCTTTGGGGGGGTGGAGCAGTTCTTC
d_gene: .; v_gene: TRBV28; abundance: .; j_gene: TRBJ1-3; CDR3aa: CASSLGPGGTGNTIYF; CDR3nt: TGTGCCAGCAGTTTAGGGCCGGGGGGGACTGGAAACACCATATATTTT
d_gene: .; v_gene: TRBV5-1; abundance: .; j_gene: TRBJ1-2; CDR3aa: CASSRGGDYGYTF; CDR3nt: TGCGCCAGCAGCCGGGGAGGAGACTATGGCTACACCTTC
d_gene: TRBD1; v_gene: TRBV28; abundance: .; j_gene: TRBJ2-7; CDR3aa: CASSTGTVPYEQYF; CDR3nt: TGTGCCAGCAGTACCGGGACAGTGCCATACGAGCAGTACTTC